The 2 T cell receptor beta chains presented below share a single source sample, sequenced in a study of T cells in localized non-small cell lung cancer (dated by TCRdb to 2020 to 2022). The method was the immunoSEQ multiplex PCR assay. The immuneACCESS repertoire file appears here via TCRdb, limited to in-frame rearrangements. These files lack a portion of the clones; in checked studies, under half of the deficit traces to unresolved V genes, and the cause of the others is not known. The sample includes about 91,000 clones, with roughly 86% observed a single time. The top ten hold 15% of the sample. Specimen: peripheral blood, collected before any cancer treatment. These receptors were collected from a man aged 40 to 70 with stage I squamous cell lung carcinoma.

A word on this clone: One junction end disagrees with the germline gene, perhaps due to a read error. The chain couples TRBV4-3 to TRBJ1-2; TRBD1 matches at 9 bases. The CDR3 is made up of 15 amino acids. CDR1 is LGHNA, CDR2 YSLEER, per germline. CDR3 bases: TGCGCCAGCAGCCACGGTAGGACAGGGGAATATGGCTACATCTTC. Residues: CASSHGRTGEYGYIF.

The V gene is TRBV7-9, the J gene TRBJ1-3; D is ambiguous. The CDR3 sequence is 14 residues long. The V and J ends lost 3 bases and 0 bases respectively, with 6 bases between them. The germline V gene has CDR1 SEHNR and CDR2 FQNEAQ (reference sequence). Here the CDR3 reads CASSLLGSGNTIYF. Here the CDR3 DNA reads TGTGCCAGCAGCTTGCTGGGCTCTGGAAACACCATATATTTT. The full variable domain, completed using reference TRBV7-9 and TRBJ1-3, is DTGVSQNPRHKITKRGQNVTFRCDPISEHNRLYWYRQTLGQGPEFLTYFQNEAQLEKSRLLSDRFSAERPKGSFSTLEIQRTEQGDSAMYLCASSLLGSGNTIYFGEGSWLTVV.